These T cell receptor beta chains were read from a single sample in a study of CD8+ T cells in alopecia areata. Assay: immunoSEQ multiplex PCR; the TCRdb copy retains only in-frame clones and omits some. The sample records under 250,000 clones, about 53% being singletons. Material: CD4+ T cells sorted from blood, obtained at week 0. These receptor sequences come from a human donor with alopecia areata. Both conserved end residues are trimmed from each CDR3. The order of the fields is J gene, V gene, CDR3 protein.

J: TRBJ1-1
V: TRBV12-5
CDR3: ASGWAGQGLGNTEAF

J: TRBJ2-1
V: TRBV29-1
CDR3: SSSGSSYNEQF

J: TRBJ2-7
V: TRBV5-1
CDR3: ASSLRTGVEYEQY

J: TRBJ1-2
V: TRBV19
CDR3: ASSIRDGYGYT

J: TRBJ2-7
V: TRBV6-1
CDR3: ASSEGARSSYEQY

J: TRBJ2-7
V: TRBV4-1
CDR3: ASSLLGLAREGFSYEQY

J: TRBJ1-5
V: TRBV30
CDR3: AWSRWEGRNQPQH

J: TRBJ2-7
V: TRBV12-5
CDR3: ASGSLGSYEQY

J: TRBJ1-4
V: TRBV7-2
CDR3: ASAPGGADEKLF

J: TRBJ2-1
V: TRBV18
CDR3: ASSPTGNEQF

J: TRBJ2-7
V: TRBV29-1
CDR3: SVAAGGTYEQY

J: TRBJ1-1
V: TRBV5-1
CDR3: ASSLVAGVMNTEAF

J: TRBJ1-1
V: TRBV29-1
CDR3: SAAGTERTEAF

J: TRBJ2-2
V: TRBV7-3
CDR3: ASSLTGSGGPGELF

J: TRBJ2-1
V: TRBV4-1
CDR3: ASSPDNSGNEQF

J: TRBJ1-2
V: TRBV29-1
CDR3: SVGGSGGTSHGYT

J: TRBJ1-5
V: TRBV11-2
CDR3: ASSYDRFNRPQH

J: TRBJ2-5
V: TRBV11-2
CDR3: ASSLDPRTGSQY

J: TRBJ1-2
V: TRBV5-1
CDR3: ASSLDTSYGYT

J: TRBJ2-1
V: TRBV10-3
CDR3: AISRGQGEGEQF

J: TRBJ1-2
V: TRBV6-5
CDR3: ASSPPGRAYGYT

J: TRBJ1-1
V: TRBV7-9
CDR3: ASSLVVGTNTEAF

J: TRBJ1-2
V: TRBV6-1
CDR3: ASSEAAGYGYT

J: TRBJ2-7
V: TRBV29-1
CDR3: SVTPRGGGAEQY

J: TRBJ2-2
V: TRBV7-2
CDR3: ASSQDRGRGVNTGELF

J: TRBJ2-5
V: TRBV14
CDR3: ASSRASQETQY

J: TRBJ2-7
V: TRBV29-1
CDR3: SASTPSYEQY

J: TRBJ1-1
V: TRBV30
CDR3: AWTRQGLGEAF

J: TRBJ1-5
V: TRBV11-1
CDR3: ASSHFGGQPQH

J: TRBJ1-2
V: TRBV29-1
CDR3: SVEDRSGSYGYT

J: TRBJ2-2
V: TRBV7-9
CDR3: ASSFSVNHRLNAGELF

J: TRBJ2-3
V: TRBV10-3
CDR3: AISVTDNTDTQY

J: TRBJ1-5
V: TRBV11-2
CDR3: ASSGGVGQHQPQH

J: TRBJ2-1
V: TRBV6-5
CDR3: ASSVTSARTNEQF

J: TRBJ2-3
V: TRBV4-1
CDR3: ASSRPTGARTDTQY

J: TRBJ2-3
V: TRBV19
CDR3: ASSMDGTGADTQY

J: TRBJ2-1
V: TRBV13
CDR3: ASSLDRGPPNNEQF

J: TRBJ1-5
V: TRBV29-1
CDR3: SVGGFNQPQH

J: TRBJ2-1
V: TRBV7-8
CDR3: ASSLAAVANEQF

J: TRBJ2-7
V: TRBV5-1
CDR3: ASSLGQGWEQY

J: TRBJ2-2
V: TRBV9
CDR3: ASSVVDFTGELF

J: TRBJ2-1
V: TRBV7-9
CDR3: ASSLMGQYNEQF